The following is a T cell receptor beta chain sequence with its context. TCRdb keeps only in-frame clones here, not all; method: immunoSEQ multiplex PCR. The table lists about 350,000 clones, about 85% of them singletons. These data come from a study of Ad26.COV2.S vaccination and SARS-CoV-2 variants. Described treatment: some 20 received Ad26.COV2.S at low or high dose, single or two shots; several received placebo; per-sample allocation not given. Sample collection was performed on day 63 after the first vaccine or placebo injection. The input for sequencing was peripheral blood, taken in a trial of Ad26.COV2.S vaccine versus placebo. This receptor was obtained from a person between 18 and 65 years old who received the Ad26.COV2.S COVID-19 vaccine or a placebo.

The CDR3 nucleotides are TGTGCCAGTAGTATAATTCCAGGGGGATCCTACGAGCAGTACTTC. It translates to CASSIIPGGSYEQYF. The genes are TRBV19 and TRBJ2-7; 7 bases align to TRBD1. V lost 2 bases to trimming and J lost 1 base; unmatched junction nucleotides: 5. Germline CDR1 LNHDA, CDR2 SQIVND (reference sequence). This CDR3 is 15 amino acids long.